The 8 T cell receptor beta chains below were found in one sample sequenced in a study of T cell responses to AZD1222 COVID-19 vaccine. TCRdb's copy holds only in-frame clones and misses some; the assay was immunoSEQ multiplex PCR. The sample yields about 130,000 clones, roughly 91% seen once. The sample in question was peripheral blood, obtained on day 0 of AZD1222 vaccination. The receptor source for this set is an adult in good health.

The genes are TRBV5-1 and TRBJ1-2; TRBD1 might be the D (6 bases). CDR1 and CDR2 (germline): SGHRS, YFSETQ. CDR3 length: 15 residues. V was cut by 3 bases and J by 4 bases, with 16 bases left in between. DNA of the CDR3: TGCGCCAGCAGCTGGGAGACAGGTCTGGGCTATGGCTACACCTTC. Its translation: CASSWETGLGYGYTF.

This clone showed up just a few times. The chain employs TRBV3-1 (or the pseudogene TRBV3-2) and TRBJ2-2; D might be TRBD1 (6 bases). There are 16 residues in the CDR3. Between the trimmed V and J ends, which lost 4 bases and 3 bases, there was a span of 15 bases. CDR1 and CDR2 (germline): LGHDT, YNNKEL (reference sequence). The CDR3 spells CASSPPDRPDTGELFF. The DNA of the CDR3 is TGTGCCAGCAGCCCGCCCGACAGGCCGGACACCGGGGAGCTGTTTTTT.

The chain recombines TRBV6-6 with TRBJ2-7; D uncertain. V gave up 5 bases and J gave up 1 base, with 15 bases separating them. CDR1 and CDR2 from the germline V gene are MNHNY and SVGAGI (reference sequence). The CDR3 sequence is 15 residues long. The CDR3 loop is CASSLLASQSYEQYF. Written as DNA, the CDR3 is TGTGCCAGCAGTCTTCTGGCTTCGCAGTCCTACGAGCAGTACTTC.

The chain couples TRBV4-1 to TRBJ1-2; D remains unclear. CDR1 is MGHRA and CDR2 is YSYEKL in the germline V gene. Trimming left V 1 base short and J 0 bases short, with 9 bases between. The CDR3 consists of 15 residues. The CDR3 here is CASSQVPRANYGYTF. CDR3 coding DNA: TGCGCCAGCAGCCAAGTCCCCCGGGCTAACTATGGCTACACCTTC.

This clone was observed a single time. The chain recombines TRBV19 with TRBJ1-6; no firm D call. Germline V gene lookup returns CDR1 LNHDA and CDR2 SQIVND (reference sequence). V gave up 6 bases and J gave up 5 bases, with 14 bases separating them. CDR3 length equals 15 residues. The CDR3 reads CASRLHEWDNSPLHF. The CDR3 DNA is TGTGCCAGTAGGCTACATGAGTGGGATAATTCACCCCTCCACTTT.

This chain joins TRBV9 and TRBJ2-1; perhaps D is TRBD1 or TRBD2 (5 bases each). The ends were cut back, 4 bases at V and 2 bases at J, with 19 bases in the middle. Germline-derived CDR1 and CDR2 are SGDLS and YYNGEE. The CDR3 runs 17 residues. The CDR3 loop is CASSPYYGDAAYNEQFF. The CDR3 DNA reads TGTGCCAGCAGCCCATACTACGGGGACGCGGCCTACAATGAGCAGTTCTTC.

The rearrangement joins TRBV19 to TRBJ1-2; D perhaps matches TRBD1 (5 bases). Deletions cut 6 bases from V and 8 bases from J, with 13 bases between. CDR1 and CDR2 (germline): LNHDA, SQIVND (reference sequence). The CDR3 has 12 residues. This CDR3 is CASSWGGRGYTF. The CDR3 bases are TGTGCCAGTAGCTGGGGGGGTCGAGGCTACACCTTC. Filled out from reference TRBV19 and TRBJ1-2, the complete variable domain reads DGGITQSPKYLFRKEGQNVTLSCEQNLNHDAMYWYRQDPGQGLRLIYYSQIVNDFQKGDIAEGYSVSREKKESFPLTVTSAQKNPTAFYLCASSWGGRGYTFGSGTRLTVV.

The chain recombines TRBV7-9 with TRBJ1-4, with unresolved D. The CDR3 spans 13 residues. Germline CDR1 is SEHNR and CDR2 is FQNEAQ (reference sequence). Trimming cost V 2 bases and J 8 bases, with 9 bases left between them. CDR3 in amino acids: CASSLRGEEKLFF. In DNA form, the CDR3 reads TGTGCCAGCAGCTTACGAGGAGAAGAAAAACTGTTTTTT.